A selection of T cell receptor beta chains follows, all from one sample in a study of Graves' ophthalmopathy and Graves' hyperthyroidism. One entry per CDR3 protein, called by TCRdb with MiXCR from the multiplex PCR reads. The data contain hundreds of thousands of distinct CDR3 sequences, about 20% of them singletons. The specimen was peripheral blood. The source is a young woman with stable Graves' hyperthyroidism. Some clones in this sample may be carry-over from other donors' samples. Both conserved end residues are part of each CDR3. D genes are given only for firm matches.

d_call v_call cdr3_aa
TRBD1 TRBV6-1 CASSRGQGADGANVLTF
- TRBV4-1 CASSQENRGQGIETQYF
- TRBV24-1 CATSDPGRDQETQYF
- TRBV12-3/TRBV12-4 CASSLRGRSGYTF
TRBD1 TRBV6-1 CASSGRGTGLYEQYF
TRBD2 TRBV19 CATAGGNYEQYF
- TRBV12-3/TRBV12-4 CASSFRRPVGPQHF
TRBD2 TRBV4-1 CASSHPLGTIYEQYF
TRBD1 TRBV24-1 CATSDSYRGPGYTF
- TRBV4-2 CASSQVSGPGVSYEQYF
TRBD1 TRBV20-1 CSARDNRRDRGSYGYTF
TRBD1 TRBV11-3 CASSLGQGNNSHLHF
- TRBV6-5 CASSYRGLENTEACF
- TRBV29-1 CSVSRDGHTEQYF
- TRBV6-1 CASSGGGQPLGETQYF
TRBD1 TRBV13 CASSRKGGGYQETQYF
- TRBV2 CASRPDRDQPQHF
- TRBV28 CASTRTADGHYEQYF
TRBD2 TRBV2 CASRPGLAVDNEQFF
- TRBV19 CASSMGVTGELFF
- TRBV12-5 CASGFGAEAFF
- TRBV5-1 CASSTGENSNQPQHF
- TRBV24-1 CATSDYRGTAEEQIAKNIQYF
- TRBV5-1 CASSPRNTPLNTEAFF
- TRBV4-3 CASSQDSQFYGYTF
TRBD1 TRBV25-1 CASSIGTGGGGANVLTF
TRBD1 TRBV4-1 CASSQGPGQGVTEAFF
TRBD1 TRBV2 CASLTGARSYEQYF
- TRBV12-3/TRBV12-4 CASSLLGQSNTGELFF
- TRBV29-1 CSVQILNTEAFF
- TRBV7-3 CASSLNGGTNYGYTF
TRBD1 TRBV6-1 CASSPPGQGARDTEAFF
- TRBV28 CASSTQGQLQETQYF
- TRBV7-3 CASSFGATNTGELFF
TRBD1 TRBV11-2 CASSFLGTEKETQYF
- TRBV19 CASSIETRLSPQHF
TRBD1 TRBV4-2 CASSRDRINYGYTF